These 4 T cell receptor beta chains originate from one sample sequenced in a study of cytomegalovirus exposure and HLA in healthy donors. Primers: 60 Vbeta forward and 13 Jbeta reverse. Method: immunoSEQ multiplex PCR; TCRdb's copy keeps in-frame clones and lacks some. The sample comprises around 86,000 clones, 60% to 80% of which are singletons, and approximately 6% rests with the top ten. Sample: PBMCs. Receptors were obtained from a female donor in good health and CMV-seronegative.

The V and J genes are TRBV6-5 and TRBJ1-1; TRBD1 might be the D (6 bases). The CDR3 runs to 15 residues. Germline V gene sequence: CDR1 MNHEY, CDR2 SVGAGI. V was pared by 4 bases and J by 4 bases, with 16 bases between. The chain's CDR3 is CASSFGQPRSTEAFF. In nucleotides, the CDR3 is TGTGCCAGCAGTTTCGGACAGCCCAGGAGCACTGAAGCTTTCTTT.

This sequence joins TRBV6-1 and TRBJ1-2, with D possibly TRBD1 on 6 matching bases. Germline assignment: CDR1 MNHNS and CDR2 SASEGT. The germline V and J ends were trimmed by 8 bases and 2 bases, with 15 bases remaining between them. The CDR3 is 14 amino acids. The CDR3 DNA sequence: TGTGCCAGCTCTCTTGAGACAGGAAACTATGGCTACACCTTC. Translated: CASSLETGNYGYTF.

This sequence joins TRBV5-6 and TRBJ1-5; D may be TRBD1 (5 bases). Trimming took off 0 bases at V and 0 bases at J, with 13 bases between the two ends. Germline V gene lookup returns CDR1 SGHDT and CDR2 YYEEEE. CDR3 length: 17 residues. The CDR3 DNA reads TGTGCCAGCAGCTTGGGGGGCTTGGGGCATAGCAATCAGCCCCAGCATTTT. Protein product: CASSLGGLGHSNQPQHF.

The chain uses TRBV29-1 and TRBJ2-1; 10 nucleotides line up with TRBD1. The ends lost 5 bases at V and 5 bases at J; junction bases unmatched: 6. CDR1 is SQVTM and CDR2 is ANQGSEA in the germline V gene. The CDR3 loop spans 14 amino acids. The DNA for the CDR3 is TGCAGCGTTTACACCGGGACAGGGGACAATGAGCAGTTCTTC. Translating it yields CSVYTGTGDNEQFF.